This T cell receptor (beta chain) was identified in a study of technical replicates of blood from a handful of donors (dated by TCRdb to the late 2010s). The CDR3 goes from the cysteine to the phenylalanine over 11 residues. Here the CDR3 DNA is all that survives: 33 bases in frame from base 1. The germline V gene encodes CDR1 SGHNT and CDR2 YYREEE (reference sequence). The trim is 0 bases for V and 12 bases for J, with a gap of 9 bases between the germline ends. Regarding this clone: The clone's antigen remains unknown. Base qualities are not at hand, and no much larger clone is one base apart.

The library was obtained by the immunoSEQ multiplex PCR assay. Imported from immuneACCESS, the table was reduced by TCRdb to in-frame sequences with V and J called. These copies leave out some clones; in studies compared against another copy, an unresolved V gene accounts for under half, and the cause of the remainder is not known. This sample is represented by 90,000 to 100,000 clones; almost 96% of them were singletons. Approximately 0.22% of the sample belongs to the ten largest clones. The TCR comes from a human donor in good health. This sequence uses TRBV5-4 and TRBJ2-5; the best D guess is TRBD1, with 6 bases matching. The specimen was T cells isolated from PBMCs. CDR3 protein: CASSLAGHEYF. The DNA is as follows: TGTGCCAGCAGCTTGGCGGGACACGAGTACTTC.